Below, 4 T cell receptor beta chains from the same sample are listed, as sequenced in a study of cytomegalovirus exposure and HLA in healthy donors. The PCR ran on 60 Vbeta and 13 Jbeta primers. Some clones are missing from TCRdb's copy, which holds only in-frame ones; the method was immunoSEQ multiplex PCR. The sample shows roughly 180,000 clones, roughly 84% of them seen only once. Input material: PBMCs. Receptor source: a young man in good health and CMV-seronegative.

The V call is TRBV28, the J call TRBJ1-5, with 9 bases aligning to TRBD1. Trimming removed 6 bases from V and 2 bases from J; junction bases left unmatched: 11. The CDR3 length is 17 residues. CDR1 and CDR2 (germline): MDHEN, SYDVKM. The CDR3 DNA sequence: TGTGCCAGCAGGCCGGGACAGGGAACGAGGGGCAATCAGCCCCAGCATTTT. It codes for CASRPGQGTRGNQPQHF. Based on the CDR3 plus reference TRBV28 and TRBJ1-5, the full variable domain is DVKVTQSSRYLVKRTGEKVFLECVQDMDHENMFWYRQDPGLGLRLIYFSYDVKMKEKGDIPEGYSVSREKKERFSLILESASTNQTSMYLCASRPGQGTRGNQPQHFGDGTRLSIL.

This clone has more than one count but fewer than ten. This chain uses TRBV19 with TRBJ2-1; 13 bases map to TRBD2. The CDR3 covers 18 residues. CDR1 and CDR2 (germline): LNHDA, SQIVND (reference sequence). The V segment lost 3 bases and the J segment 8 bases; nucleotides outside the gene matches: 13. The DNA of the CDR3 is TGTGCCAGTAGTATCTGGACTAGCGGGAGTATTAGGAACGATGAGCAGTTCTTC. Translated, it gives CASSIWTSGSIRNDEQFF.

The chain has TRBV27 and TRBJ2-2; D ambiguous. Germline V lookup: CDR1 MNHEY, CDR2 SMNVEV (reference sequence). This CDR3 contains 13 residues. Trimming took off 4 bases at V and 8 bases at J, with 11 bases between the two ends. CDR3 sequence reads: CASSSAGVGELFF. In nucleotides, the CDR3 is TGTGCCAGCAGTTCGGCCGGAGTTGGGGAGCTGTTTTTT.

In the case of this clone: The junction and the germline gene differ at one end; a read error may be behind it. The chain recombines TRBV30 with TRBJ2-5; 9 nucleotides line up with TRBD2. Germline loops: CDR1 GTSNPN, CDR2 SVGIG (reference sequence). The CDR3 length is 17 residues. The CDR3 is CAWSVLGLAGLQKTQYF. DNA of the CDR3: TGTGCCTGGAGTGTACTGGGGCTAGCGGGACTCCAAAAGACCCAGTACTTC.